The T cell receptor beta chain described here comes from a study of blood T cell repertoires in COVID-19. TCRdb keeps only in-frame clones here, not all; method: immunoSEQ multiplex PCR. The top ten hold 7% to 9% of the sample, which has tens of thousands of clones, 88% seen once. Trimming stripped 3 bases from V and 5 bases from J, with 12 bases between. This CDR3 has 13 amino acids. Germline-derived CDR1 and CDR2 are SGDLS and YYNGEE. Sequencing input: peripheral blood. The chain has TRBV9 and TRBJ2-7; tentative D call: TRBD1 (6 bases). The receptor was derived from a man in his 60s with COVID-19, enrolled during active disease. The CDR3 bases are TGTGCCAGCAGCGAGGACAGCACAAACGAGCAGTACTTC. Protein: CASSEDSTNEQYF.